This T cell receptor beta chain appears in the sequencing data of a study of beta chain features in type 1 diabetes. As regards this clone: Its specificity is not known.

Expressed TCRB transcripts got sequenced, as all isolated RNA was reverse transcribed. The protocol was immunoSEQ multiplex PCR, while the TCRdb copy is restricted to in-frame clones and leaves out a portion. The table has around 300,000 clones, under 8.5% seen once. Germline V gene sequence: CDR1 KGHSH, CDR2 LQKENI. The CDR3 contains 15 residues. Unmatched junction bases numbered 6, after V lost 2 bases and J lost 5 bases. Study-level findings and limits: Moderate yet significant TCRB CDR3 shortening was seen in Type 1 diabetes patients in all four CD4+ subsets. VDJ junctions sequenced from type 1 diabetes patients showed fewer insertions and more deletions. PCR might show a preference for shorter templates, equally across patients and controls.

The V call is TRBV18, the J call TRBJ2-7; 10 bases map to TRBD1. The sample consisted of central memory CD4+ T cells from blood. The TCR sequence derives from a woman younger than 30 in good health. The DNA for the CDR3 is TGTGCCAGCTCACCATTGGACAGGGGGTTGAACGAGCAGTACTTC. It codes for CASSPLDRGLNEQYF. The full variable domain, completed using reference TRBV18 and TRBJ2-7, is NAGVMQNPRHLVRRRGQEARLRCSPMKGHSHVYWYRQLPEEGLKFMVYLQKENIIDESGMPKERFSAEFPKEGPSILRIQQVVRGDSAAYFCASSPLDRGLNEQYFGPGTRLTVT.